What follows are 22 T cell receptor beta chains derived from one specimen sequenced in a study of T-cell reconstitution after alpha-beta-depleted transplantation in children. Construction of the TCRbeta library involved unique molecular identifiers. Each CDR3 protein gets one entry after TCRdb re-called the PCR reads with MiXCR. The sample contains about 110,000 distinct CDR3 sequences, approximately 6.6% of which appear only once. The input for sequencing was PBMCs, mostly from graft donor cells, taken 360 days after TCRalphabeta/CD19-depleted stem cell transplant. These receptors originate from a male patient aged 2 to 10 who had a stem cell transplant for acute lymphoblastic leukemia, so the T cells may come from the graft donor.

This clonotype showed up just a few times. The gene calls are TRBV11-2 and TRBJ2-6; 12 bases line up with TRBD2. This CDR3 is 19 amino acids long. V lost 0 bases to trimming and J lost 2 bases; unmatched junction nucleotides: 5. Germline V gives CDR1 SGHAT, CDR2 FQNNGV. CDR3 bases: TGTGCCAGCAGCTTAGATTCTAGCGGGGGGGTCGCTGGGGCCAACGTCCTGACTTTC. As protein: CASSLDSSGGVAGANVLTF.

There are a few counts of this clonotype. V and J are TRBV13 and TRBJ2-3, with D unclear. CDR3 length: 17 amino acids. V lost 0 bases and J lost 2, with 15 bases in between. The germline gives CDR1 PRHDT, CDR2 FYEKMQ (reference sequence). CDR3 sequence reads: CASSLGLGRFHTDTQYF. The DNA for the CDR3 is TGTGCCAGCAGCTTAGGCCTAGGTCGATTCCACACAGATACGCAGTATTTT.

This clonotype showed up many times. The V call is TRBV12-3 or TRBV12-4, the J call TRBJ2-3, with 7 bases aligning to TRBD2. There are 18 residues in the CDR3. After removal of 0 bases from V and 0 bases from J, the junction contained 9 bases not matched to a gene. In DNA, the CDR3 is TGTGCCAGCAGTTTAGCAAAAGGGCTAGCGGAGAGCACAGATACGCAGTATTTT. Translating it yields CASSLAKGLAESTDTQYF.

This clonotype appeared a few times. The rearrangement links TRBV4-1 to TRBJ2-3; TRBD2 agrees at 9 bases. Trimming at V came to 0 bases and at J to 1 base, leaving 8 bases not matched to a gene. Germline lookup yields CDR1 MGHRA and CDR2 YSYEKL. CDR3 length: 18 residues. The CDR3 DNA reads TGCGCCAGCAGCCAAGACGAGGGGAAGCGGGGGGGCACAGATACGCAGTATTTT. It codes for CASSQDEGKRGGTDTQYF.

This clonotype was recorded at least ten times. This chain links TRBV24-1 with TRBJ2-7; D gene uncertain. The CDR3 consists of 13 residues. Germline CDR1 and CDR2: KGHDR and SFDVKD. V lost 7 bases and J 1 base, leaving 10 bases between the germline ends. CDR3 amino acids: CATRDRHSYEQYF. CDR3 DNA sequence: TGTGCCACCAGGGACCGCCATTCCTACGAGCAGTACTTC.

This clonotype occurred many times. This chain uses TRBV10-3 with TRBJ1-1; 9 bases match TRBD1. CDR1 is ENHRY, CDR2 SYGVKD, per germline. Trimming took 8 bases from V and 1 from J; bases not matched to a gene: 2. CDR3 length: 13 residues. The CDR3 sequence: CAIADRGNTEAFF. CDR3 nucleotide sequence: TGTGCCATCGCGGACAGGGGGAACACTGAAGCTTTCTTT.

This clonotype was detected ten times or more. DNA of the CDR3: TGCAGCGTTGTAAGGGATACGCAGTATTTT. The encoded protein is CSVVRDTQYF. This chain connects TRBV29-1 to TRBJ2-3, with D unclear. The CDR3 sequence is 10 residues long. Looked up from germline, CDR1 is SQVTM and CDR2 is ANQGSEA. V lost 4 bases and J 6 bases, leaving 5 bases between the germline ends.

At least ten counts were recorded for this clonotype. The rearrangement joins TRBV10-3 to TRBJ2-1; 7 nucleotides match TRBD2. Germline-derived CDR1 and CDR2 are ENHRY and SYGVKD. V lost 8 bases and J lost 6; bases outside the gene matches: 10. The CDR3 has 14 residues. CDR3 sequence (DNA): TGTGCCATCTCCGGACTCAGGGAGGGCAATGAGCAGTTCTTC. This codes for CAISGLREGNEQFF.

This clonotype was detected ten times or more. The rearrangement uses TRBV24-1 and TRBJ2-7, with D possibly being TRBD2 (5 bases). Germline lookup yields CDR1 KGHDR and CDR2 SFDVKD. This CDR3 region has 15 residues. V was cut by 5 bases and J by 2 bases, with 15 bases left in between. The CDR3 DNA follows: TGTGCCACCAGTGGTCCTCGTGAGGGTACCTACGAGCAGTACTTC. Its protein product is CATSGPREGTYEQYF.

This clonotype has ten or more counts. This chain joins TRBV2 and TRBJ2-7; D is possibly TRBD1 or TRBD2 (5 bases each). The CDR3 length is 10 residues. The germline CDR1 and CDR2 sequences are SNHLY and FYNNEI. Trimming shortened V by 8 bases and J by 4 bases, and 6 bases separated the two germline ends. CDR3 sequence (DNA): TGTGCCAGCGGGGGATACGAGCAGTACTTC. This gives the protein CASGGYEQYF. Looking up the rest from reference TRBV2 and TRBJ2-7 gives the full variable domain: EPEVTQTPSHQVTQMGQEVILRCVPISNHLYFYWYRQILGQKVEFLVSFYNNEISEKSEIFDDQFSVERPDGSNFTLKIRSTKLEDSAMYFCASGGYEQYFGPGTRLTVT.

This clonotype came up many times. The chain employs TRBV10-3 and TRBJ2-1; no firm D call. The CDR3 is 12 amino acids. The germline V and J ends were trimmed by 6 bases and 8 bases, with 11 bases remaining between them. CDR1 and CDR2 from the germline V gene are ENHRY and SYGVKD. CDR3 coding DNA: TGTGCCATCAGCAACCTGTTCGATGAGCAGTTCTTC. It yields the protein CAISNLFDEQFF.

Ten or more counts support this clonotype. The chain couples TRBV5-1 to TRBJ2-1, with D unclear. V lost 3 bases, J lost 0 bases, and 10 bases lay in between. Germline-derived CDR1 and CDR2 are SGHRS and YFSETQ. CDR3 size: 15 residues. DNA of the CDR3: TGCGCCAGCAGCTACTCCTGGGGCTCCTACAATGAGCAGTTCTTC. Its translation is CASSYSWGSYNEQFF.

This clonotype was seen at least ten times. The chain is built from TRBV5-1 and TRBJ2-7; no clear D. Trimming shortened V by 0 bases and J by 2 bases, and 9 bases separated the two germline ends. Looked up from germline, CDR1 is SGHRS and CDR2 is YFSETQ. The CDR3 loop spans 14 amino acids. The CDR3 here is CASSLEVVAYEQYF. As DNA, the CDR3 is TGCGCCAGCAGCTTGGAGGTAGTAGCCTACGAGCAGTACTTC.

This clonotype was seen many times. The gene calls are TRBV28 and TRBJ1-4; D unresolved. The CDR3 length is 14 residues. Between the trimmed V and J ends, which lost 3 bases and 3 bases, there was a span of 8 bases. Germline lookup yields CDR1 MDHEN and CDR2 SYDVKM. The CDR3 DNA reads TGTGCCAGCAGTTTCCGGGGAGCTAATGAAAAACTGTTTTTT. Translated, it gives CASSFRGANEKLFF. The complete variable domain, with remaining parts taken from reference TRBV28 and TRBJ1-4, reads DVKVTQSSRYLVKRTGEKVFLECVQDMDHENMFWYRQDPGLGLRLIYFSYDVKMKEKGDIPEGYSVSREKKERFSLILESASTNQTSMYLCASSFRGANEKLFFGSGTQLSVL.

Many counts were recorded for this clonotype. The V call is TRBV12-3 or TRBV12-4, the J call TRBJ1-2, with no clear D. Trimming took off 4 bases at V and 2 bases at J, with 11 bases between the two ends. CDR3 size: 14 residues. This chain's CDR3 is CASSWAGGNYGYTF. In nucleotides, the CDR3 is TGTGCCAGCAGTTGGGCGGGAGGGAACTATGGCTACACCTTC.

This clonotype occurred a few times. V and J are TRBV6-2 or TRBV6-3 and TRBJ2-3, with D maybe TRBD1 (5 bases). The CDR3 length is 17 residues. Trimming took 0 bases from V and 1 from J, leaving 14 bases between them. Germline CDR1 reads MNHEY; CDR2 reads SVGEGT. CDR3 sequence: CASSYSIPGHRTDTQYF. CDR3 nucleotide sequence: TGTGCCAGCAGTTACTCCATCCCCGGACACCGCACAGATACGCAGTATTTT.

V gene TRBV27 combines with J gene TRBJ2-7, with D unresolved. CDR1 MNHEY and CDR2 SMNVEV come from the germline V gene (reference sequence). The CDR3 extends over 14 amino acids. Trimming shortened V by 3 bases and J by 2 bases, and 11 bases separated the two germline ends. CDR3 coding DNA: TGTGCCAGCAGTTTTGCCCGAAACACCTACGAGCAGTACTTC. Translated: CASSFARNTYEQYF.

There are many counts of this clonotype. CDR3 sequence (DNA): TGTGCCAGCACGACGTTCCAAGAGACCCAGTACTTC. Its translation is CASTTFQETQYF. The chain combines TRBV11-2 with TRBJ2-5; D is unresolved. The V and J ends lost 7 bases and 1 base respectively, with 7 bases between them. CDR3 length equals 12 residues. Germline CDR1 is SGHAT and CDR2 is FQNNGV.

With respect to this clonotype: A much larger clone differs from this one at a single base, so this may be a read error. The gene calls are TRBV4-3 and TRBJ2-5, with TRBD2 as a possible D gene (6 bases). CDR3 length equals 14 residues. Trimming pared 0 bases from V and 5 bases from J, leaving 10 bases between. CDR1 LGHNA and CDR2 YSLEER come from the germline V gene. The CDR3 sequence: CASSQDTGDETQYF. For the CDR3, the DNA is TGCGCCAGCAGCCAAGACACGGGAGATGAGACCCAGTACTTC.

This clonotype has a handful of counts. The J gene is TRBJ2-7, the V gene TRBV6-4; 7 nucleotides align to TRBD1. There are 16 residues in the CDR3. V dropped 10 bases and J dropped 3; count of bases not matched to a gene: 18. In germline, CDR1 is MRHNA, CDR2 SNTAGT. The CDR3 here is CATPPQGPRVDYEQYF. Written as DNA, the CDR3 is TGTGCCACCCCCCCACAGGGGCCGAGGGTGGACTACGAGCAGTACTTC.

In its sample, this clonotype was seen many times. V gene TRBV12-3 or TRBV12-4 combines with J gene TRBJ1-1; the match to TRBD1 covers 8 bases. The V and J ends lost 5 bases and 0 bases, in that order; junction bases with no gene match: 8. The CDR3 totals 16 residues. In DNA, the CDR3 is TGTGCCAGCAGTCCTGATTGGACAGGGTTGAACACTGAAGCTTTCTTT. Protein sequence: CASSPDWTGLNTEAFF.

This clonotype has a count of ten or more. The V and J genes are TRBV10-3 and TRBJ1-1; D is ambiguous. The CDR3 is 13 amino acids. V shed 2 bases and J shed 1 base, with 5 bases lying between them. Germline assignment: CDR1 ENHRY and CDR2 SYGVKD. This CDR3 is CAISEGSNTEAFF. DNA for the CDR3: TGTGCCATCAGTGAGGGCTCGAACACTGAAGCTTTCTTT.